These T cell receptor beta chains were read from a single sample in a study of T cell responses to AZD1222 COVID-19 vaccine. Data came from immunoSEQ multiplex PCR; TCRdb stores just in-frame clones and leaves some out. The sample includes roughly 100,000 clones, 82% of them seen just once. The sequences come from peripheral blood, collected on day 0 of AZD1222 vaccination. The receptors here all came from an adult in good health. CDR3s include the opening cysteine and the closing phenylalanine or tryptophan. Each record gives: J gene, D gene, clone size, V gene, CDR3 DNA, CDR3 protein. D genes are given only for firm matches. Size is omitted from some rows. Given values are once, few, many or a class for expanded clones.

J gene: TRBJ1-2; D gene: .; clone size: .; V gene: TRBV15; CDR3 DNA: TGTGCCACCAGCAGTCCACAGGGCTTCTATGGCTACACCTTC; CDR3 protein: CATSSPQGFYGYTF
J gene: TRBJ2-5; D gene: .; clone size: .; V gene: TRBV15; CDR3 DNA: TGTGCCACCGCGAGGGGCCAAGAGACCCAGTACTTC; CDR3 protein: CATARGQETQYF
J gene: TRBJ1-6; D gene: .; clone size: .; V gene: TRBV3-1/TRBV3-2; CDR3 DNA: TGTGCCAGCAGCCTAGGGCAGACAAATTCACCCCTCCACTTT; CDR3 protein: CASSLGQTNSPLHF
J gene: TRBJ1-2; D gene: .; clone size: .; V gene: TRBV19; CDR3 DNA: TGTGCCAGTAGTATAGTCGGAGGAAGCTATGGCTACACCTTC; CDR3 protein: CASSIVGGSYGYTF
J gene: TRBJ1-1; D gene: TRBD1; clone size: .; V gene: TRBV6-5; CDR3 DNA: TGTGCCAGCGGGTTAGGAGGGGGCAACACTGAAGCTTTCTTT; CDR3 protein: CASGLGGGNTEAFF
J gene: TRBJ2-7; D gene: .; clone size: .; V gene: TRBV12-5; CDR3 DNA: TGTGCTAGTGGTTTAAACAGGGTTGGTTACGAGCAGTACTTC; CDR3 protein: CASGLNRVGYEQYF
J gene: TRBJ1-5; D gene: TRBD1; clone size: .; V gene: TRBV7-8; CDR3 DNA: TGTGCCAGCAGCGCAAAGCACCGGGACAGTGTCAATCAGCCCCAGCATTTT; CDR3 protein: CASSAKHRDSVNQPQHF
J gene: TRBJ1-5; D gene: .; clone size: .; V gene: TRBV11-2; CDR3 DNA: TGTGCCAGCAGCTTGGGCTCCAATAGCAATCAGCCCCAGCATTTT; CDR3 protein: CASSLGSNSNQPQHF
J gene: TRBJ1-2; D gene: .; clone size: .; V gene: TRBV14; CDR3 DNA: TGTGCCAGCAGCCAAGGATTGGTAGGGGGTGGAGGCTACACCTTC; CDR3 protein: CASSQGLVGGGGYTF
J gene: TRBJ2-7; D gene: TRBD2; clone size: .; V gene: TRBV5-8; CDR3 DNA: TGTGCCAGCAGCCGAGGGACTAGCGCCGGCGAGCAGTACTTC; CDR3 protein: CASSRGTSAGEQYF
J gene: TRBJ2-1; D gene: .; clone size: .; V gene: TRBV27; CDR3 DNA: TGTGCCAGCAGTGGGGTAGGAGGCAATGAGCAGTTCTTC; CDR3 protein: CASSGVGGNEQFF
J gene: TRBJ1-2; D gene: .; clone size: .; V gene: TRBV6-1; CDR3 DNA: TGTGCCAGCAGTGAAAGAGGGTTCCCCTATTATGGCTACACCTTC; CDR3 protein: CASSERGFPYYGYTF
J gene: TRBJ1-3; D gene: .; clone size: .; V gene: TRBV18; CDR3 DNA: TGTGCCAGCTCACAACAACAGGGAAACACCATATATTTT; CDR3 protein: CASSQQQGNTIYF
J gene: TRBJ2-5; D gene: TRBD2; clone size: .; V gene: TRBV19; CDR3 DNA: TGTGCCAGTAGTACCGATGGACTAGCTGGGGAGACCCAGTACTTC; CDR3 protein: CASSTDGLAGETQYF
J gene: TRBJ1-1; D gene: TRBD1; clone size: .; V gene: TRBV5-6; CDR3 DNA: TGTGCCAGCAGCCTCCGGGACAGGGGTCCTGAAGCTTTCTTT; CDR3 protein: CASSLRDRGPEAFF
J gene: TRBJ2-1; D gene: .; clone size: .; V gene: TRBV7-2; CDR3 DNA: TGTGCCAGCAGCGCCCGGACTTATTACAATGAGCAGTTCTTC; CDR3 protein: CASSARTYYNEQFF
J gene: TRBJ1-6; D gene: .; clone size: few; V gene: TRBV7-2; CDR3 DNA: TGTGCCAGCAGCTTAGTACGGGAAAATAATTCACCCCTCCACTTT; CDR3 protein: CASSLVRENNSPLHF
J gene: TRBJ1-1; D gene: TRBD1; clone size: .; V gene: TRBV19; CDR3 DNA: TGTGCCACCATGTCAGCAGGGGGGAACACTGAAGCTTTCTTT; CDR3 protein: CATMSAGGNTEAFF
J gene: TRBJ1-5; D gene: TRBD1; clone size: .; V gene: TRBV6-5; CDR3 DNA: TGTGCCAGCAGCTATCAGGGGGGCAATCAGCCCCAGCATTTT; CDR3 protein: CASSYQGGNQPQHF
J gene: TRBJ2-2; D gene: TRBD1; clone size: .; V gene: TRBV19; CDR3 DNA: TGTGCCAGTAGTACCCGACAGGGTAGGACCGGGGAGCTGTTTTTT; CDR3 protein: CASSTRQGRTGELFF
J gene: TRBJ2-5; D gene: .; clone size: .; V gene: TRBV6-5; CDR3 DNA: TGTGCCAGCAGTCCGACGGTTGTTCCAGAGACCCAGTACTTC; CDR3 protein: CASSPTVVPETQYF
J gene: TRBJ2-2; D gene: .; clone size: once; V gene: TRBV7-2; CDR3 DNA: TGTGCCAGCAGCCCAGGGTCTAGAAGGACCGGGGAGCTGTTTTTT; CDR3 protein: CASSPGSRRTGELFF
J gene: TRBJ1-1; D gene: .; clone size: once; V gene: TRBV4-3; CDR3 DNA: TGCGCCAGCAGCCAAGGAATTCTGGCAGCGAACACTGAAGCTTTCTTT; CDR3 protein: CASSQGILAANTEAFF
J gene: TRBJ1-4; D gene: .; clone size: .; V gene: TRBV4-1; CDR3 DNA: TGCGCCAGCAGCCAAGATTATGGCAGCCCAGGAGAAAAACTGTTTTTT; CDR3 protein: CASSQDYGSPGEKLFF
J gene: TRBJ2-3; D gene: .; clone size: .; V gene: TRBV30; CDR3 DNA: TGTGCCTGGAGTACCAGGGGTCGGGATACGCAGTATTTT; CDR3 protein: CAWSTRGRDTQYF
J gene: TRBJ1-1; D gene: TRBD1; clone size: once; V gene: TRBV29-1; CDR3 DNA: TGCAGCGCTGCGCGGGACAGGGAAGACACTGAAGCTTTCTTT; CDR3 protein: CSAARDREDTEAFF
J gene: TRBJ1-1; D gene: .; clone size: .; V gene: TRBV5-6; CDR3 DNA: TGTGCCAGCAGCTACCGGGAAATGAACACTGAAGCTTTCTTT; CDR3 protein: CASSYREMNTEAFF
J gene: TRBJ1-1; D gene: .; clone size: .; V gene: TRBV12-3/TRBV12-4; CDR3 DNA: TGTGCCAGCAGTTTATATGGGGACACTGAAGCTTTCTTT; CDR3 protein: CASSLYGDTEAFF
J gene: TRBJ1-4; D gene: .; clone size: .; V gene: TRBV4-2; CDR3 DNA: TGTGCCAGCAGCCAAGGGGCAGAAGAAGAGGATGAAAAACTGTTTTTT; CDR3 protein: CASSQGAEEEDEKLFF
J gene: TRBJ2-2; D gene: .; clone size: few; V gene: TRBV5-4; CDR3 DNA: TGTGCCAGCAGCATACCGGAACACACCGGGGAGCTGTTTTTT; CDR3 protein: CASSIPEHTGELFF
J gene: TRBJ1-4; D gene: .; clone size: .; V gene: TRBV5-1; CDR3 DNA: TGCGCCAGCTGCCCTGACGCTACAACTAATGAAAAACTGTTTTTT; CDR3 protein: CASCPDATTNEKLFF
J gene: TRBJ1-2; D gene: TRBD1; clone size: .; V gene: TRBV2; CDR3 DNA: TGTGCCAGCAGTGAAGCCCTCGACAGGGTTCGAGACTATGGCTACACCTTC; CDR3 protein: CASSEALDRVRDYGYTF
J gene: TRBJ1-2; D gene: .; clone size: .; V gene: TRBV18; CDR3 DNA: TGTGCCAGCTCACCACCGGTCAGGAACTATGGCTACACCTTC; CDR3 protein: CASSPPVRNYGYTF
J gene: TRBJ2-7; D gene: TRBD1; clone size: .; V gene: TRBV19; CDR3 DNA: TGTGCCAGTATTGGGACAGGGCGTCATGAGCAGTACTTC; CDR3 protein: CASIGTGRHEQYF
J gene: TRBJ2-1; D gene: .; clone size: .; V gene: TRBV10-1; CDR3 DNA: TGCGCCAGCAGTGAGTTTGGGAGCTCCTACAATGAGCAGTTCTTC; CDR3 protein: CASSEFGSSYNEQFF
J gene: TRBJ2-7; D gene: TRBD1; clone size: once; V gene: TRBV19; CDR3 DNA: TGTGCCAGTAGTAGGGGACAGAGCTACGAGCAGTACTTC; CDR3 protein: CASSRGQSYEQYF
J gene: TRBJ1-3; D gene: .; clone size: .; V gene: TRBV5-1; CDR3 DNA: TGCGCCAGCTCCAACACAAACACCATATATTTT; CDR3 protein: CASSNTNTIYF